The sequence of this T cell receptor beta chain was determined in a study of shared clonotypes between healthy human individuals. This clone has a single count. The antigen remains unidentified. Additional DNA sequences in this sample encode the identical CDR3. Whole-study findings and limits: It was the non-shared clonotypes that had lower generation probabilities than clonotypes shared by all four donors. Roughly 5% of naive CD4 clonotypes were shared across four donors.

The repertoire was sequenced with immunoSEQ multiplex PCR; TCRdb's copy has only in-frame clones and lacks some. The repertoire holds around 2,000,000 clones, with less than 95% as singletons. The CDR3 has 14 amino acids. Germline lookup yields CDR1 MNHEY and CDR2 SMNVEV (reference sequence). Unmatched junction bases numbered 4, after V lost 5 bases and J lost 0 bases. It was CD45RO-negative cells, positively selected for CCR7, that made up naive CD8 cells, with terminally differentiated effector memory CD45RA+ cells excluded. The origin of this receptor is a man between 18 and 35 years old in good health. Sequencing used naive CD8+ T cells sorted from blood. The chain has TRBV27 and TRBJ2-7; the match to TRBD2 covers 7 bases. This CDR3 reads CASSLAASSYEQYF. CDR3 bases: TGTGCCAGCAGTCTAGCGGCTAGCTCCTACGAGCAGTACTTC.